This T cell receptor (beta chain) is from a study of CD8 T cells in Susac syndrome. Study-wide findings and caveats: The study conceded that relatively few individuals underwent its TCR sequencing and HLA analysis.

V shed 0 bases, J shed 3 bases, and the junction held 10 bases outside the gene matches. The CDR3 has 18 residues. Germline CDR1 is MNHEY and CDR2 is SVGEGT. A note on this clonotype: Its antigen remains unidentified.

RNA, at roughly 0.45 to 1 ug, was reverse transcribed with random hexamers. In TCRdb, the immunoSEQ multiplex PCR reads were re-called with MiXCR into one record per CDR3 protein. The data show approximately 100,000 distinct CDR3 sequences, under 95% seen once. This clonotype was obtained from a human donor in good health. Sequencing was performed on CD8+ T cells from PBMCs. The chain uses TRBV6-2 or TRBV6-3 and TRBJ2-1; 8 bases line up with TRBD2. The CDR3: CASSYSGIAGYYYNEQFF. CDR3 DNA: TGTGCCAGCAGTTACTCAGGAATAGCGGGATACTACTACAATGAGCAGTTCTTC.